This TCR beta chain was identified in a study of blood T cell repertoires in COVID-19. Study details: Acute and convalescent COVID-19 specimens originated in the United States, Italy and Spain.

Clones were sequenced by immunoSEQ multiplex PCR, and TCRdb holds only the in-frame ones, with some missing. Of 220,000 or so clones in the sample, 84% were seen once. V was trimmed by 6 bases and J by 0 bases, leaving 8 bases between them. The CDR3 loop spans 12 amino acids. Germline CDR1 and CDR2: SQVTM and ANQGSEA. Recruits, aged about 18 to 100 years, lived in about two dozen US areas. The chain links TRBV29-1 to TRBJ1-1; no firm D call. The clonotype was recovered from a woman aged 40 to 50 who had recovered from COVID-19. Sequenced sample: PBMCs or T cells enriched from blood (not recorded which). The CDR3 DNA sequence: TGCAGCGTCGGTAAAGTGAACACTGAAGCTTTCTTT. Its translation is CSVGKVNTEAFF.